This T cell receptor delta chain was recorded in a study of gammadelta T cells in human blood. Points on this clone: The antigen is undetermined. The TCRdb record carries a much larger clone's protein, which differs from this DNA's translation at residue 19; a read error is the likely cause, and the protein listed here is the DNA translation.

TCRdb repeated clone calling on the RT-PCR reads with CATT. The profile shows some 280 delta-chain clones, about 41% of them singletons. Findings of the study overall: Microbial exposure reportedly appeared to drive polyclonal expansion of innate gamma-delta T cells right after birth.

This CDR3 has 22 residues. In germline, CDR1 is TVYSNPD, CDR2 GDNSRS (reference sequence). Sequenced material: non-Vgamma9Vdelta2 gamma-delta T cells from cord blood. The receptor was derived from a newborn. V usage is TRDV3 and J usage is TRDJ1, with 12 bases fitting TRDD3. The CDR3 spells CALAFPQPPNVLGDTNTDTLIF. The CDR3 DNA is TGTGCCTTAGCCTTCCCTCAACCTCCAAACGTACTGGGGGATACAAACACCGATACACTCATCTTT.